A selection of T cell receptor delta chains follows, all from one sample in a study of Vδ1+ human thymocytes. TCRdb re-analyzed the multiplex PCR reads via CATT. The sample has fewer than 25,000 delta-chain clones, roughly 8% seen once. The sample comprised Vdelta1+ gamma-delta thymocytes from the thymus. All receptors derive from a child less than two years old who had congenital heart surgery. CDR3s include the opening cysteine and the closing phenylalanine or tryptophan. The order of the fields is J gene, clone size, V gene, D gene, CDR3 protein, CDR3 DNA. A D gene is named only where the DNA matches it firmly. Clone size is shown for a subset of rows, as once, few, many or a class of expanded clone.

j_gene: TRDJ1
abundance: NA
v_gene: TRDV1
d_gene: NA
CDR3aa: CALGELVWVGKLIF
CDR3nt: TGTGCTCTTGGGGAACTAGTATGGGTTGGTAAACTCATCTTT

j_gene: TRDJ2
abundance: medium-sized
v_gene: TRDV2
d_gene: TRDD3
CDR3aa: CACDYWGILITTAQLFF
CDR3nt: TGTGCCTGTGACTACTGGGGGATACTCATCACGACAGCACAACTCTTCTTT

j_gene: TRDJ1
abundance: few
v_gene: TRDV1
d_gene: TRDD3
CDR3aa: CALGERVPVRGGYTLIF
CDR3nt: TGTGCTCTTGGGGAACGGGTCCCCGTACGTGGGGGATATACTCTCATCTTT

j_gene: TRDJ3
abundance: medium-sized
v_gene: TRDV2
d_gene: TRDD3
CDR3aa: CACESSGDWGATRQMFF
CDR3nt: TGTGCCTGTGAGAGTTCCGGGGACTGGGGGGCAACCCGACAGATGTTTTTC

j_gene: TRDJ1
abundance: few
v_gene: TRDV1
d_gene: TRDD3
CDR3aa: CALGEHAPVLGFNHTDKLIF
CDR3nt: TGTGCTCTTGGGGAACACGCCCCGGTACTGGGGTTTAACCACACCGATAAACTCATCTTT

j_gene: TRDJ1
abundance: NA
v_gene: TRDV1
d_gene: NA
CDR3aa: CALAAGGIGTDKLIF
CDR3nt: TGTGCTCTTGCTGCAGGTGGGATAGGTACCGATAAACTCATCTTT

j_gene: TRDJ1
abundance: few
v_gene: TRDV1
d_gene: NA
CDR3aa: CALGELPSYGYWGITDKLIF
CDR3nt: TGTGCTCTTGGGGAACTCCCTTCCTACGGTTACTGGGGGATCACCGATAAACTCATCTTT

j_gene: TRDJ1
abundance: NA
v_gene: TRDV1
d_gene: TRDD3
CDR3aa: CALGERGVLGIIGLIF
CDR3nt: TGTGCTCTTGGGGAACGGGGCGTACTGGGGATTATCGGGCTCATCTTT

j_gene: TRDJ1
abundance: NA
v_gene: TRDV1
d_gene: NA
CDR3aa: CALGELRVSYGGIHTDKLIF
CDR3nt: TGTGCTCTTGGGGAACTTAGGGTTTCCTACGGAGGGATACACACCGATAAACTCATCTTT

j_gene: TRDJ1
abundance: NA
v_gene: TRDV1
d_gene: TRDD3
CDR3aa: CALGELGRSGGYAGLIF
CDR3nt: TGTGCTCTTGGGGAACTAGGTAGATCTGGGGGATACGCGGGACTCATCTTT

j_gene: TRDJ1
abundance: NA
v_gene: TRDV1
d_gene: NA
CDR3aa: CALGEPHDRGDTDKLIF
CDR3nt: TGTGCTCTTGGGGAACCTCACGACCGCGGAGACACCGATAAACTCATCTTT

j_gene: TRDJ1
abundance: NA
v_gene: TRDV1
d_gene: TRDD3
CDR3aa: CALGEPDSGVRGIQSRSPDKLIF
CDR3nt: TGTGCTCTTGGGGAACCCGACTCGGGGGTACGGGGGATACAATCACGATCACCCGATAAACTCATCTTT

j_gene: TRDJ1
abundance: few
v_gene: TRDV1
d_gene: NA
CDR3aa: CALGERKGCATDGDKLIF
CDR3nt: TGTGCTCTTGGGGAACGGAAGGGGTGCGCGACGGACGGGGATAAACTCATCTTT

j_gene: TRDJ1
abundance: NA
v_gene: TRDV1
d_gene: TRDD3
CDR3aa: CALGELLSSWGIRGDKLIF
CDR3nt: TGTGCTCTTGGGGAACTCTTATCTTCATGGGGGATACGCGGTGATAAACTCATCTTT

j_gene: TRDJ1
abundance: few
v_gene: TRDV1
d_gene: NA
CDR3aa: CALGENYVWTDKLIF
CDR3nt: TGTGCTCTTGGGGAGAACTACGTGTGGACCGATAAACTCATCTTT

j_gene: TRDJ1
abundance: NA
v_gene: TRDV1
d_gene: TRDD3
CDR3aa: CALGVLASSGGYADKLIF
CDR3nt: TGTGCTCTTGGGGTTCTCGCTTCCTCTGGGGGATACGCCGATAAACTCATCTTT

j_gene: TRDJ1
abundance: NA
v_gene: TRDV1
d_gene: NA
CDR3aa: CALGGVPNDPADKLIF
CDR3nt: TGTGCTCTTGGGGGGGTTCCTAATGACCCTGCCGATAAACTCATCTTT

j_gene: TRDJ1
abundance: few
v_gene: TRDV1
d_gene: NA
CDR3aa: CALGIHGGLSYTDKLIF
CDR3nt: TGTGCTCTTGGGATCCATGGAGGGCTCTCCTACACCGATAAACTCATCTTT

j_gene: TRDJ1
abundance: NA
v_gene: TRDV1
d_gene: NA
CDR3aa: CALGEPLWAMPVLGGDKLIF
CDR3nt: TGTGCTCTTGGGGAACCTCTATGGGCTATGCCGGTACTGGGTGGCGATAAACTCATCTTT

j_gene: TRDJ1
abundance: NA
v_gene: TRDV1
d_gene: TRDD3
CDR3aa: CALGEFRPQYWGIRDTDKLIF
CDR3nt: TGTGCTCTTGGGGAATTCCGGCCCCAGTACTGGGGGATACGGGATACCGATAAACTCATCTTT

j_gene: TRDJ1
abundance: NA
v_gene: TRDV1
d_gene: TRDD3
CDR3aa: CALGEGFLGDSYTDKLIF
CDR3nt: TGTGCTCTTGGGGAAGGGTTCCTGGGGGACTCCTACACCGATAAACTCATCTTT

j_gene: TRDJ1
abundance: few
v_gene: TRDV1
d_gene: NA
CDR3aa: CALGENGYTDKLIF
CDR3nt: TGTGCTCTTGGGGAAAACGGATACACCGATAAACTCATCTTT

j_gene: TRDJ1
abundance: NA
v_gene: TRDV1
d_gene: TRDD3
CDR3aa: CALGELPVWGSPPAYTDKLIF
CDR3nt: TGTGCTCTTGGGGAACTCCCTGTCTGGGGGTCCCCACCGGCGTACACCGATAAACTCATCTTT

j_gene: TRDJ1
abundance: NA
v_gene: TRDV1
d_gene: TRDD3
CDR3aa: CALGERVGIRYTDKLIF
CDR3nt: TGTGCTCTTGGGGAACGTGTCGGGATACGGTACACCGATAAACTCATCTTT

j_gene: TRDJ1
abundance: few
v_gene: TRDV1
d_gene: TRDD3
CDR3aa: CALGEWIPSSYWGTLPDKLIF
CDR3nt: TGTGCTCTTGGGGAATGGATCCCCTCCTCCTACTGGGGGACGCTACCCGATAAACTCATCTTT

j_gene: TRDJ1
abundance: few
v_gene: TRDV1
d_gene: TRDD3
CDR3aa: CALGEPGYWGIPSGDKLIF
CDR3nt: TGTGCTCTTGGGGAACCCGGCTACTGGGGGATACCGAGCGGCGATAAACTCATCTTT

j_gene: TRDJ1
abundance: few
v_gene: TRDV1
d_gene: NA
CDR3aa: CALGELLLSCAGICKLIF
CDR3nt: TGTGCTCTTGGGGAACTTCTCTTGTCTTGTGCTGGGATTTGTAAACTCATCTTT

j_gene: TRDJ2
abundance: NA
v_gene: TRDV1
d_gene: NA
CDR3aa: CALGEELFTAQLFF
CDR3nt: TGTGCTCTTGGGGAAGAGTTGTTTACAGCACAACTCTTCTTT

j_gene: TRDJ1
abundance: NA
v_gene: TRDV1
d_gene: NA
CDR3aa: CALVDSTGRTVTDKLIF
CDR3nt: TGTGCTCTTGTGGACTCAACCGGGCGCACTGTCACCGATAAACTCATCTTT

j_gene: TRDJ1
abundance: few
v_gene: TRDV1
d_gene: TRDD3
CDR3aa: CALGEVFILRSGGYDGTDKLIF
CDR3nt: TGTGCTCTTGGGGAAGTTTTCATCCTACGTTCTGGGGGATACGACGGGACCGATAAACTTATCTTT

j_gene: TRDJ1
abundance: few
v_gene: TRDV1
d_gene: NA
CDR3aa: CALGEGADKLIF
CDR3nt: TGTGCTCTTGGGGAAGGGGCCGATAAACTCATCTTT

j_gene: TRDJ2
abundance: NA
v_gene: TRDV1
d_gene: TRDD2
CDR3aa: CALGELNFLLVEATLTAQLFF
CDR3nt: TGTGCTCTTGGGGAACTAAACTTCCTACTGGTCGAGGCCACTTTGACAGCACAACTCTTCTTT

j_gene: TRDJ2
abundance: few
v_gene: TRDV1
d_gene: TRDD3
CDR3aa: CALGELVPQLGGGALTAQLFF
CDR3nt: TGTGCTCTTGGGGAATTGGTCCCCCAACTGGGGGGAGGTGCTTTGACAGCACAACTCTTCTTT